The rows below give T cell receptor beta chains drawn from one sample of a study of response to subunit inactivated influenza vaccine. MiXCR, applied by TCRdb to the RT-PCR reads, yields one record per CDR3 protein. Of hundreds of thousands of distinct CDR3 sequences in the sample, around 14% were seen once. The sample consisted of PBMCs from blood, taken 12 days after vaccination. All receptors come from a man between 45 and 60 years old who received an inactivated influenza vaccine. Each CDR3 is given with its conserved first and last residue.

>TRBV12-3/TRBV12-4|TRBJ1-1
CASSRTGPGAFF
>TRBV7-2|TRBJ2-1
CASSILGQGGNEQFF
>TRBV5-5|TRBJ2-5
CASSLTGEETQYF
>TRBV28|TRBJ2-1
CASRGYYEQFF
>TRBV5-1|TRBJ2-6
CASSMDAHSGANVLTF
>TRBV12-3/TRBV12-4|TRBJ2-5
CASRGQTNQETQYF
>TRBV4-3|TRBJ2-7
CASSQDRTSGHYEQYF
>TRBV5-1|TRBJ2-7
CASSSTGVSSYEQYF
>TRBV7-9|TRBJ2-1
CASSLVRGYNEQFF
>TRBV4-1|TRBJ1-2
CASSQQAGANYGYTF
>TRBV7-2|TRBJ2-2
CASSLWTAPGTGELFF
>TRBV29-1|TRBJ2-5
CSVNTGGTVYQETQYF
>TRBV20-1|TRBJ2-7
CSAPDRGRYEQYF
>TRBV5-6|TRBJ2-3
CASSLTGGELAGIDTQYF
>TRBV6-1|TRBJ1-5
CASSTETDYSNQPQHF
>TRBV20-1|TRBJ2-3
CSAIAGHTDTQYF
>TRBV29-1|TRBJ2-7
CSVETEGGNYEQYF
>TRBV7-6|TRBJ2-1
CASSPRVAGGFGEQFF
>TRBV5-1|TRBJ2-2
CASSLGSHTGELFF
>TRBV28|TRBJ2-7
CASAGTGASDEQYF
>TRBV30|TRBJ2-2
CAWSSLAINTGELFF
>TRBV15|TRBJ2-5
CATSRGHQETQYF
>TRBV10-3|TRBJ2-2
CAISDDRGQSTGELFF
>TRBV20-1|TRBJ2-1
CSAARVGGGSYNEQFF
>TRBV6-5|TRBJ2-3
CASSSCVASGTLSTDTQYF
>TRBV20-1|TRBJ2-2
CSATDNTGELFF
>TRBV5-5|TRBJ2-3
CASSLGPTGGTDTQYF
>TRBV5-5|TRBJ1-4
CASSLTVAGYEKLFF
>TRBV7-2|TRBJ2-4
CASSLGPAGHIQYF
>TRBV15|TRBJ2-3
CATSRGGSGVVDTQYF
>TRBV5-1|TRBJ2-1
CASSLAGDHNEQFF
>TRBV7-9|TRBJ1-1
CASSLVPGSNTEAFF
>TRBV6-2/TRBV6-3|TRBJ2-1
CASSYLLDEQFF
>TRBV4-2|TRBJ2-7
CASSLERLLEDGTSGSHRYEQYF
>TRBV25-1|TRBJ2-1
CASRGTSGRSYNEQFF
>TRBV7-9|TRBJ2-1
CASSLKQGYNEQFF
>TRBV12-3/TRBV12-4|TRBJ2-2
CASSPYSGGIPGELFF
>TRBV24-1|TRBJ1-5
CATSDARGSNQPQHF
>TRBV7-2|TRBJ1-3
CASSSWGLTGNTIYF
>TRBV18|TRBJ2-3
CASSRGQALLVTQYF
>TRBV6-1|TRBJ2-1
CASSPGTSVHDEQFF
>TRBV20-1|TRBJ2-3
CSARDSGRANTQYF